This entry lists 20 T cell receptor beta chains sequenced from one sample in a study of T cell changes during pregnancy in multiple sclerosis. Sequencing was performed with immunoSEQ multiplex PCR; in TCRdb, only in-frame clones are kept and a portion is missing. The table records just under 65,000 clones, about 96% of them present only once. Sequenced here: CD8+ T cells from peripheral blood mononuclear cells, sampled after pregnancy. Receptors originate from a female donor with multiple sclerosis, enrolled in a pregnancy study.

The chain recombines TRBV28 with TRBJ2-3; D gene ambiguous. The CDR3 runs 13 residues. The ends were cut back, 3 bases at V and 6 bases at J, with 10 bases in the middle. Germline values: CDR1 MDHEN, CDR2 SYDVKM. For the CDR3, the DNA is TGTGCCAGCAGTTTTAGTTTGTTGGATACGCAGTATTTT. Translation: CASSFSLLDTQYF.

This clone was recorded a few times. V usage is TRBV19 and J usage is TRBJ1-2; weak D call: TRBD1 (6 bases). The V end was cut by 1 base, the J end by 14 bases, with 11 bases between. The CDR3 is made up of 11 amino acids. Germline CDR1 is LNHDA and CDR2 is SQIVND (reference sequence). The CDR3 reads CASSIGQVETF. The CDR3 region has the DNA TGTGCCAGTAGTATAGGACAGGTCGAGACCTTC. Full variable domain (outside the CDR3, taken from reference TRBV19 and TRBJ1-2): DGGITQSPKYLFRKEGQNVTLSCEQNLNHDAMYWYRQDPGQGLRLIYYSQIVNDFQKGDIAEGYSVSREKKESFPLTVTSAQKNPTAFYLCASSIGQVETFGSGTRLTVV.

The chain has TRBV19 and TRBJ2-5; 10 positions match TRBD2. Losses at the gene ends were 2 bases for V and 5 bases for J; bases not matched to a gene: 2. The CDR3 totals 14 residues. Germline values: CDR1 LNHDA, CDR2 SQIVND (reference sequence). The DNA for the CDR3 is TGTGCCAGTAGTATAAAAGCGGGAGGGGAGACCCAGTACTTC. It codes for CASSIKAGGETQYF.

The gene calls are TRBV6-6 and TRBJ2-1; the D is unclear. V dropped 0 bases and J dropped 3 bases, with 6 bases sitting between them. CDR3 size: 14 residues. CDR1 is MNHNY and CDR2 is SVGAGI in the germline V gene (reference sequence). In nucleotides, the CDR3 is TGTGCCAGCAGTTACTCGAGACTCTACAATGAGCAGTTCTTC. Its translation: CASSYSRLYNEQFF.

This rearrangement joins TRBV28 to TRBJ2-2; D is perhaps TRBD1 (6 bases). The germline CDR1 and CDR2 sequences are MDHEN and SYDVKM. Between the trimmed V and J ends, which lost 5 bases and 7 bases, there was a span of 14 bases. The CDR3 consists of 14 residues. The CDR3 region has the DNA TGTGCCAGCAGTAGGGGGAAAGGGGTCGGGGAGCTGTTTTTT. It codes for CASSRGKGVGELFF.

The chain links TRBV19 to TRBJ1-5; 10 nucleotides agree with TRBD1. The CDR3 runs to 16 residues. V dropped 1 base and J dropped 1; count of bases not matched to a gene: 1. The germline gives CDR1 LNHDA, CDR2 SQIVND (reference sequence). The CDR3 DNA sequence: TGTGCCAGTAGTATAGGGGACAGGGGAAGCAATCAGCCCCAGCATTTT. Its protein product is CASSIGDRGSNQPQHF.

This rearrangement joins TRBV18 to TRBJ1-5, with D hard to call. The CDR3 sequence is 13 residues long. With 3 bases removed from V and 0 bases from J, the gap between germline ends came to 3 bases. CDR1 is KGHSH, CDR2 LQKENI, per germline. CDR3 loop: CASSPSSNQPQHF. DNA of the CDR3: TGTGCCAGCTCACCCAGTAGCAATCAGCCCCAGCATTTT.

This clone showed up just once. The rearrangement links TRBV27 to TRBJ2-3, with TRBD2 as a possible D gene (6 bases). Germline assignment: CDR1 MNHEY and CDR2 SMNVEV (reference sequence). Trimming left V 6 bases short and J 3 bases short, with 19 bases between. The CDR3 loop spans 16 amino acids. The CDR3 reads CASSPAGGLRTDTQYF. The CDR3 DNA sequence: TGTGCCAGCAGCCCCGCCGGGGGACTTCGGACAGATACGCAGTATTTT.

J is TRBJ2-7 and V is TRBV25-1, with TRBD2 matching 10 bases. The CDR3 consists of 14 residues. Germline V gene sequence: CDR1 MGHDK, CDR2 SYGVNS. Germline trimming cut 8 bases from V and 5 bases from J; bases unmatched to any gene: 9. Here the CDR3 reads CASLPAAGGHEQYF. The CDR3 nucleotides are TGTGCCAGCCTTCCAGCAGCGGGAGGGCACGAGCAGTACTTC.

J is TRBJ1-2 and V is TRBV5-6; the match to TRBD1 covers 10 bases. The CDR3 totals 15 residues. CDR1 is SGHDT and CDR2 is YYEEEE in the germline V gene. The ends lost 4 bases at V and 4 bases at J; junction bases unmatched: 7. DNA of the CDR3: TGTGCCAGCAGCCAACCGGGACAGGGGATCTATGGCTACACCTTC. This translates into CASSQPGQGIYGYTF.

The genes are TRBV6-4 and TRBJ2-3; 8 bases agree with TRBD1. Germline V lookup: CDR1 MRHNA, CDR2 SNTAGT. The CDR3 extends over 17 amino acids. V lost 4 bases to trimming and J lost 1 base; unmatched junction nucleotides: 10. CDR3 loop: CASSAPDRVRCTDTQYF. The CDR3 region has the DNA TGTGCCAGCAGTGCCCCGGACAGGGTGCGGTGCACAGATACGCAGTATTTT.

This clone was detected only once. This chain uses TRBV5-8 with TRBJ2-1; no firm D call. V lost 1 base and J 12 bases, leaving 20 bases between the germline ends. Germline CDR1 reads SGHTS; CDR2 reads YDEGEE. This CDR3 contains 15 residues. This CDR3 is CASSLYRAATDGQFF. CDR3 nucleotides: TGTGCCAGCAGCTTGTACCGTGCAGCGACTGATGGGCAGTTCTTC.

This clone was observed a single time. The chain is built from TRBV5-1 and TRBJ2-1; perhaps TRBD2 as D (5 bases). The CDR3 is made up of 15 amino acids. Trimming left V 0 bases short and J 6 bases short, with 13 bases between. Per the germline V gene, CDR1 is SGHRS and CDR2 is YFSETQ. DNA of the CDR3: TGCGCCAGCAGCTTGGTGACGCGGGTATCCAATGAGCAGTTCTTC. Translation gives CASSLVTRVSNEQFF.

This chain links TRBV29-1 with TRBJ2-7; 10 bases line up with TRBD1. This CDR3 contains 12 residues. Trimming cost V 7 bases and J 5 bases; bases outside gene matches: 5. Looked up from germline, CDR1 is SQVTM and CDR2 is ANQGSEA. The CDR3 region has the DNA TGCAGCGGGGCCGGGACAGGGGACGAGCAGTACTTC. It yields the protein CSGAGTGDEQYF.

The V call is TRBV28, the J call TRBJ2-7, with D possibly TRBD1 on 5 matching bases. From germline, CDR1 is MDHEN and CDR2 SYDVKM. With 11 bases removed from V and 3 bases from J, the gap between germline ends came to 14 bases. The CDR3 extends over 12 amino acids. CDR3 nucleotide sequence: TGTGCCGCGACAGCCCAGGGCTACGAGCAGTACTTC. Amino acids: CAATAQGYEQYF.

The rearrangement uses TRBV30 and TRBJ2-1, with 7 nucleotides matching TRBD1. The V gene end was trimmed by 1 base and the J gene end by 16 bases; junction bases not matched to a gene: 10. This CDR3 has 12 residues. Germline V CDR1 and CDR2: GTSNPN, SVGIG (reference sequence). This CDR3 reads CAWSEGLGGPFF. Written as DNA, the CDR3 is TGTGCCTGGAGTGAGGGGCTAGGGGGCCCCTTCTTC.

The chain recombines TRBV6-6 with TRBJ2-3, with D perhaps TRBD2 (6 bases). This CDR3 contains 16 residues. CDR1 and CDR2 (germline): MNHNY, SVGAGI (reference sequence). Trimming removed 6 bases from V and 0 bases from J, with 16 bases in between. This CDR3 is CASSPDLGRSTDTQYF. Here the CDR3 DNA reads TGTGCCAGCAGCCCAGACTTGGGGAGGAGCACAGATACGCAGTATTTT.

The V and J genes are TRBV6-1 and TRBJ2-3; TRBD2 might be the D (6 bases). The CDR3 runs to 16 residues. V gave up 3 bases and J gave up 1 base, with 14 bases separating them. Germline V gene sequence: CDR1 MNHNS, CDR2 SASEGT. The CDR3 sequence is CASSDYGGGGTDTQYF. The CDR3 nucleotides are TGTGCCAGCAGTGATTACGGGGGTGGGGGCACAGATACGCAGTATTTT.

This clone was detected once. The chain carries TRBV5-1 and TRBJ1-1; no clear D. In germline, CDR1 is SGHRS, CDR2 YFSETQ. The CDR3 is made up of 16 amino acids. The V end was cut by 4 bases, the J end by 0 bases, with 16 bases between. DNA of the CDR3: TGCGCCAGCAGCCTAGGAATCGGGAAACTGAACACTGAAGCTTTCTTT. Its translation is CASSLGIGKLNTEAFF.

J is TRBJ1-5 and V is TRBV7-9; D unclear. The germline gives CDR1 SEHNR, CDR2 FQNEAQ (reference sequence). V was pared by 5 bases and J by 0 bases, with 14 bases between. This CDR3 comprises 16 residues. The CDR3 nucleotides read TGTGCCAGCAGCCCAACTTCCGGGGATAGCAATCAGCCCCAGCATTTT. Protein: CASSPTSGDSNQPQHF.